The clone carrying this T cell receptor beta chain occurred once. Its antigen remains unknown. These data originate in a study of cytomegalovirus exposure and HLA in healthy donors. Findings and caveats of the study: Reportedly, TCR beta sequences accurately predicted HLA-A and HLA-B alleles in most subjects.

The PCR ran on 60 Vbeta and 13 Jbeta primers. The assay was immunoSEQ multiplex PCR, and TCRdb's table has in-frame clones only and misses some. The sample shows 100,000 to 150,000 clones, 74% of them seen only once. The CDR3 has 14 residues. Germline V CDR1 and CDR2: LNHDA, SQIVND (reference sequence). The V gene lost 5 bases and the J gene lost 0 bases, with 10 bases spanning the gap. This rearrangement joins TRBV19 to TRBJ1-1, with D possibly TRBD1 on 5 matching bases. This TCR was recovered from a man aged 35 to 55 in good health and CMV-seropositive. The sequenced sample consisted of PBMCs. In DNA form, the CDR3 reads TGTGCCAGTAGTCACGGGGGAATGAACACTGAAGCTTTCTTT. Translating it yields CASSHGGMNTEAFF.